Listed here is a single T cell receptor beta chain. These data are taken from a study of OX40 agonist ivuxolimab in advanced cancers. V dropped 2 bases and J dropped 3; count of bases not matched to a gene: 2. The germline V gene encodes CDR1 WNHNN and CDR2 SYGVQD (reference sequence). This CDR3 has 14 amino acids. Assay used: immunoSEQ multiplex PCR; TCRdb lists only in-frame clones, some missing. Among roughly 56,000 clones, around 82% were seen once, and the ten largest hold less than 4.5%. The source is an adult with an advanced solid tumor such as melanoma, head and neck, liver or kidney cancer. Sequences were derived from CD4+ or CD8+ T cells sorted from blood, sampled in a trial of the OX40 agonist ivuxolimab. The rearrangement joins TRBV10-1 to TRBJ2-3, with TRBD1 matching over 7 bases. The CDR3 reads CASSERGRTDTQYF. For the CDR3, the DNA is TGCGCCAGCAGTGAGAGGGGGCGAACAGATACGCAGTATTTT.